A single T cell receptor (beta chain) is shown here with its context. As processed by the authors: It was from reference gene primer amplification that nucleated cell counts were estimated. Assay used: immunoSEQ multiplex PCR; TCRdb lists only in-frame clones, some missing. D and trimming were read from the DNA, whereas the V and J calls and clone size are those reported in that table. The data hold over 65,000 clones, with approximately 86% observed a single time. Enrolled during active infection, Seattle patients were then followed longitudinally. The CDR3 totals 15 residues. V was cut by 2 bases and J by 6 bases, with 17 bases left in between. Germline V CDR1 and CDR2: LGHDT, YNNKEL (reference sequence). This entry comes from a study of blood T cell repertoires in COVID-19. Study-level information: Both acute and convalescent COVID-19 samples were obtained from the United States, Italy and Spain. PBMCs, B-cell-depleted T cells, or T cells provided the cDNA or gDNA that made up the material.

The genes are TRBV3-1 (or the pseudogene TRBV3-2) and TRBJ2-7; a possible D gene is TRBD1 (6 bases). The TCR was taken from an older man with COVID-19, enrolled during active disease. The source material was peripheral blood. The CDR3 reads CASSQRGTRSTEQYF. The CDR3 DNA follows: TGTGCCAGCAGCCAAAGGGGGACCCGTTCGACCGAGCAGTACTTC.